This T cell receptor (beta chain) was profiled in a study of T-cell reconstitution after alpha-beta-depleted transplantation in children. Points from the study as a whole: The study reportedly traced alpha-beta T cells about two months after transplant to several hundred expanded graft clones. T-cell counts and diversity at one year following transplant were attributed mainly to newly produced T cells. Diversity of TCRbeta at day 60 was high in some patients, arising from surviving recipient T cells and thymic progenitors.

This sample's TCRbeta library carried unique molecular identifier barcodes. TCRdb independently ran MiXCR on the PCR reads; one entry per CDR3 protein. The sample has roughly 340,000 distinct CDR3 sequences; 16% are singletons. Ten or more counts support this clonotype. Its matching antigen is unknown. V was trimmed by 1 base and J by 4 bases, leaving 11 bases between them. Germline V gene lookup returns CDR1 LGHNA and CDR2 YSLEER. CDR3 length: 16 residues. Material: PBMCs, mostly from graft donor cells, obtained 360 days after TCRalphabeta/CD19-depleted stem cell transplant. This chain joins TRBV4-3 and TRBJ1-6; D is uncertain. The source of this sequence is a male patient between 2 and 15 years old who had a stem cell transplant for acute lymphoblastic leukemia, so the T cells may come from the graft donor. CDR3 amino acids: CASSQVANSYNSPLHF. In nucleotides, the CDR3 is TGCGCCAGCAGCCAAGTCGCAAACTCATATAATTCACCCCTCCACTTT.